One sample yielded the 19 T cell receptor beta chains listed below, sequenced in a study of vaccination and CD4 T cells after COVID-19. Sequencing of cultured CD4+ T cell DNA used the Oncomine TCR Beta short-read assay. TCRdb redid the calling of the PCR reads with MiXCR, one entry per CDR3 protein. The sample holds roughly 11,000 distinct CDR3 sequences, approximately 52% seen once. Their cognate antigens are unknown. Treatment of the sample: approximately 10-day PBMC culture with coronavirus spike peptide pools or control peptides (ViraFEST assay). The specimen was CD4+ T cells from blood, cultured in vitro. These receptors all stem from a human donor who had recovered from COVID-19.

The chain is built from TRBV12-3 or TRBV12-4 and TRBJ1-1; D uncertain. V lost 3 bases to trimming and J lost 3 bases, with 2 bases between them. This CDR3 has 11 amino acids. The CDR3 loop reads CASSFHTEAFF. For the CDR3, the DNA is TGTGCCAGCAGTTTTCACACTGAAGCTTTCTTT.

This clonotype was detected only a few times. The V gene is TRBV6-5, the J gene TRBJ1-5; D not resolved. Germline CDR1 is MNHEY and CDR2 is SVGAGI. CDR3 size: 17 residues. Trimming removed 2 bases from V and 0 bases from J, with 14 bases in between. For the CDR3, the DNA is TGTGCCAGCAGTTACGCCCCTCCCCTATATAGCAATCAGCCCCAGCATTTT. Amino acids: CASSYAPPLYSNQPQHF.

Only a few counts were recorded for this clonotype. The chain carries TRBV7-2 and TRBJ1-6, with D hard to call. This CDR3 contains 13 residues. Trimming cost V 1 base and J 9 bases, with 7 bases left between them. Germline values: CDR1 SGHTA, CDR2 FQGNSA. CDR3 nucleotides: TGTGCCAGCAGCTTAGAGGAGGTTTCACCCCTCCACTTT. Translated, it gives CASSLEEVSPLHF.

This clonotype showed up just a few times. The chain employs TRBV30 and TRBJ1-2; D is possibly TRBD1 (5 bases). The V gene's germline CDR1 is GTSNPN and CDR2 SVGIG (reference sequence). Deletions cut 2 bases from V and 9 bases from J, with 16 bases between. CDR3 length: 13 amino acids. This CDR3 is CAWSWAGGVSYTF. CDR3 bases: TGTGCCTGGAGTTGGGCGGGGGGGGTTAGCTACACCTTC. Full variable domain (missing parts from reference TRBV30 and TRBJ1-2): SQTIHQWPATLVQPVGSPLSLECTVEGTSNPNLYWYRQAAGRGLQLLFYSVGIGQISSEVPQNLSASRPQDRQFILSSKKLLLSDSGFYLCAWSWAGGVSYTFGSGTRLTVV.

As DNA, the CDR3 is TGTGCCAGTTACGGGACACCGAACACTGAAGCTTTCTTT. Protein sequence: CASYGTPNTEAFF. This chain joins TRBV18 and TRBJ1-1; tentatively, D is TRBD1 (6 bases). The CDR3 is made up of 13 amino acids. Germline CDR1 and CDR2: KGHSH and LQKENI. V was cut by 9 bases and J by 1 base, with 12 bases left in between. The full variable domain, with the rest looked up from reference TRBV18 and TRBJ1-1, is NAGVMQNPRHLVRRRGQEARLRCSPMKGHSHVYWYRQLPEEGLKFMVYLQKENIIDESGMPKERFSAEFPKEGPSILRIQQVVRGDSAAYFCASYGTPNTEAFFGQGTRLTVV.

There are a few counts of this clonotype. The J gene is TRBJ2-3, the V gene TRBV20-1; possible D gene TRBD2, 5 bases. Looked up from germline, CDR1 is DFQATT and CDR2 is SNEGSKA (reference sequence). This CDR3 comprises 12 residues. Trimming took off 6 bases at V and 5 bases at J, with 12 bases between the two ends. The CDR3 DNA reads as TGCAGTGCCGGGGAGTGGGAAGATACGCAGTATTTT. Protein product: CSAGEWEDTQYF.

V is TRBV6-1 and J is TRBJ2-7; D unclear. Germline V gene lookup returns CDR1 MNHNS and CDR2 SASEGT. This CDR3 contains 13 residues. Trimming removed 1 base at V and 1 base at J, with 5 bases between. As DNA, the CDR3 is TGTGCCAGCAGTGAAGATGTTTCCTACGAGCAGTACTTC. Its translation: CASSEDVSYEQYF.

The rearrangement links TRBV12-3 or TRBV12-4 to TRBJ2-2; D is ambiguous. This CDR3 has 14 residues. Trimming stripped 0 bases from V and 4 bases from J, with 6 bases between. This chain's CDR3 is CASSLAYFTGELFF. The CDR3 nucleotides are TGTGCCAGCAGTTTAGCGTATTTCACCGGGGAGCTGTTTTTT.

This rearrangement joins TRBV6-2 or TRBV6-3 to TRBJ1-5; the match to TRBD1 covers 9 bases. V dropped 4 bases and J dropped 6; count of bases not matched to a gene: 7. This CDR3 comprises 15 residues. Germline V CDR1 and CDR2: MNHEY, SVGEGT. This chain's CDR3 is CASSWGQGGSQPQHF. The CDR3 nucleotides read TGTGCCAGCAGTTGGGGACAGGGAGGGAGTCAGCCCCAGCATTTT.

J is TRBJ1-5 and V is TRBV20-1, with a tentative D call TRBD1 (6 bases). Germline assignment: CDR1 DFQATT and CDR2 SNEGSKA (reference sequence). Trimming took 0 bases from V and 1 from J, leaving 13 bases between them. The CDR3 contains 16 residues. The CDR3 coding sequence is TGCAGTGCTAGAGACGAGACCAGGGGAAGCAATCAGCCCCAGCATTTT. Residues: CSARDETRGSNQPQHF.

The V and J genes are TRBV6-1 and TRBJ2-5; D possibly corresponds to TRBD2 (6 bases). The V gene's germline CDR1 is MNHNS and CDR2 SASEGT. The length of the CDR3 is 16 residues. The germline V and J ends were trimmed by 6 bases and 5 bases, with 22 bases remaining between them. The CDR3 spells CASSPRFGGNGETQYF. DNA of the CDR3: TGTGCCAGCAGCCCCCGTTTTGGAGGGAATGGGGAGACCCAGTACTTC.

The rearrangement uses TRBV6-1 and TRBJ1-1, with D possibly matching TRBD1 (6 bases). Trimming removed 7 bases from V and 1 base from J, with 19 bases in between. The CDR3 spans 16 residues. Germline CDR1 reads MNHNS; CDR2 reads SASEGT. The CDR3 reads CASTGGAPFRNTEAFF. The CDR3 bases are TGTGCCAGCACCGGGGGGGCCCCCTTCCGGAACACTGAAGCTTTCTTT.

This rearrangement joins TRBV3-1 to TRBJ1-1; D gene uncertain. Trimming cost V 0 bases and J 4 bases, with 6 bases left between them. The CDR3 length is 13 residues. CDR1 LGHDT and CDR2 YNNKEL come from the germline V gene (reference sequence). CDR3 sequence reads: CASSQDWGTEAFF. CDR3 sequence (DNA): TGTGCCAGCAGCCAAGATTGGGGCACTGAAGCTTTCTTT. Variable domain in full (rest from reference TRBV3-1 and TRBJ1-1): DTAVSQTPKYLVTQMGNDKSIKCEQNLGHDTMYWYKQDSKKFLKIMFSYNNKELIINETVPNRFSPKSPDKAHLNLHINSLELGDSAVYFCASSQDWGTEAFFGQGTRLTVV.

The genes are TRBV12-5 and TRBJ1-1; a possible D gene is TRBD1 (5 bases). V gave up 4 bases and J gave up 8 bases, with 14 bases separating them. Germline V lookup: CDR1 LGHNT, CDR2 FRNRAP. The CDR3 is made up of 13 amino acids. The CDR3 is CASGSYRGPEAFF. As DNA, the CDR3 is TGTGCTAGTGGTTCCTACCGGGGCCCGGAAGCTTTCTTT.

This clonotype appeared a single time. J is TRBJ1-1 and V is TRBV9, with D uncertain. Germline V lookup: CDR1 SGDLS, CDR2 YYNGEE. This CDR3 region has 14 residues. Trimming stripped 5 bases from V and 5 bases from J, with 16 bases between. CDR3: CASSKTGRRTEAFF. The CDR3 DNA reads TGTGCCAGCAGTAAAACCGGACGACGGACTGAAGCTTTCTTT.

This sequence joins TRBV12-3 or TRBV12-4 and TRBJ1-4, with D perhaps matching TRBD1 (6 bases). The CDR3 sequence is 14 residues long. Trimming stripped 1 base from V and 4 bases from J, with 7 bases between. CDR3 coding DNA: TGTGCCAGCAGTTTAGGACAGGTTAATGAAAAACTGTTTTTT. Protein product: CASSLGQVNEKLFF.

This clonotype was observed a few times. The chain uses TRBV5-4 and TRBJ1-2, with 7 bases lining up with TRBD1. CDR1 and CDR2 (germline): SGHNT, YYREEE (reference sequence). The length of the CDR3 is 15 residues. J was trimmed by 8 bases and V by 4 bases; bases with no gene match: 14. The CDR3 coding sequence is TGTGCCAGCAGCCTCCTTGAAGGGGGCGTCTTCGGCTACACCTTC. Translating it yields CASSLLEGGVFGYTF.

The chain uses TRBV11-2 and TRBJ1-1; 9 nucleotides line up with TRBD1. The CDR3 is 11 residues long. V shed 6 bases and J 11 bases; nucleotides not matched to a gene: 4. Germline V gene data show CDR1 as SGHAT and CDR2 as FQNNGV. The CDR3 spells CASSWTGEAFF. The CDR3 DNA follows: TGTGCCAGCAGTTGGACAGGGGAGGCTTTCTTT.

CDR3 nucleotide sequence: TGTGCCACCAGTGATCCCGGTCGGACTAGCGGGGACACAGATACGCAGTATTTT. Protein sequence: CATSDPGRTSGDTDTQYF. The rearrangement uses TRBV24-1 and TRBJ2-3, with 12 bases aligning to TRBD2. CDR1 is KGHDR and CDR2 is SFDVKD in the germline V gene. J was trimmed by 2 bases and V by 3 bases; bases with no gene match: 8. The CDR3 extends over 18 amino acids.